This T cell receptor (beta chain) was captured in a study of T-cell reconstitution after alpha-beta-depleted transplantation in children. This CDR3 region has 15 residues. The V gene's germline CDR1 is MNHEY and CDR2 SMNVEV (reference sequence). The trim removed 6 bases at V and 5 bases at J, leaving 11 bases unmatched. A TCRbeta library incorporating unique molecular identifiers was prepared. Using its own MiXCR run on the PCR reads, TCRdb lists one record per CDR3 protein. The sample gives 90,000 to 100,000 distinct CDR3 sequences, 12% of which show up once; over 11% is in the top ten. This clonotype has at least ten counts.

This clonotype originated in a human donor who donated a stem cell graft to a child with inherited bone marrow failure. The chain couples TRBV27 to TRBJ2-7; 9 bases are shared with TRBD1. The input for sequencing was PBMCs from the stem cell graft donor, taken from the stem cell graft. The CDR3 loop reads CASRNAGTGFDEQYF. For the CDR3, the DNA is TGTGCCAGCAGAAACGCCGGGACAGGGTTCGACGAGCAGTACTTC.